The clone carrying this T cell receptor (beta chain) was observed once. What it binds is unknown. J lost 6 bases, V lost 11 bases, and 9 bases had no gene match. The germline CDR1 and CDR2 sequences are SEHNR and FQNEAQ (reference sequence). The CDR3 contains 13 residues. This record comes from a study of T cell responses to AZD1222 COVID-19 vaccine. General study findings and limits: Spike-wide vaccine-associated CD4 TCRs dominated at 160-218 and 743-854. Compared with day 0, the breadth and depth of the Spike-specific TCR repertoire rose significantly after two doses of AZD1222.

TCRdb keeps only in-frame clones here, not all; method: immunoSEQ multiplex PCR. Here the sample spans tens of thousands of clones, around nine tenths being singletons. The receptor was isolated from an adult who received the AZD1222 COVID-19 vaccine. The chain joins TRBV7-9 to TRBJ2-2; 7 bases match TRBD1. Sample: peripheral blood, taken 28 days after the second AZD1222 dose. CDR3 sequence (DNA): TGTGCCCCCTTCCCGGGACAGTCCGGGGAGCTGTTTTTT. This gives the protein CAPFPGQSGELFF. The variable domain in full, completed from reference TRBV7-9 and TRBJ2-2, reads DTGVSQNPRHKITKRGQNVTFRCDPISEHNRLYWYRQTLGQGPEFLTYFQNEAQLEKSRLLSDRFSAERPKGSFSTLEIQRTEQGDSAMYLCAPFPGQSGELFFGEGSRLTVL.